This TCR beta chain was recovered during a study of cytomegalovirus exposure and HLA in healthy donors. Study at large: Approximately 85 million unique TCRs from HLA-typed donors made up an early data release. Broader study findings: Relative to equally common others, HLA-associated TCR beta chains showed greater clonal expansion in a later analysis. HLA-A and HLA-B allele assignments for most subjects were reportedly predicted accurately using TCR beta sequences.

Vbeta (60) and Jbeta (13) primers were used in the PCR. The data were produced by immunoSEQ multiplex PCR, yet TCRdb's version contains in-frame clones alone and is incomplete. The listing records about 130,000 clones. Per the germline V gene, CDR1 is MNHNS and CDR2 is SASEGT. The CDR3 is 14 amino acids. As to this clone: No antigen is known for it. A read error may produce the germline difference seen at one junction end.

Sequenced input: PBMCs. This clonotype was obtained from an older woman in good health and CMV-seronegative. V and J are TRBV6-1 and TRBJ1-5, with D unresolved. CDR3 loop: CASGDGLGNQPQHF. Here the CDR3 DNA reads TGTGCCAGCGGTGACGGTCTAGGTAATCAGCCCCAGCATTTT.